One and the same sample provided the 28 T cell receptor beta chains below, sequenced in a study of beta chain features in type 1 diabetes. For these TCRs, the target antigens are not known. Reverse transcription of all isolated RNA meant that expressed TCRB transcripts were sequenced. TCRdb keeps only in-frame clones here, not all; method: immunoSEQ multiplex PCR. The sample yields 680,000 or so clones, about an eighth seen once. General observations from the study: People with Type 1 diabetes carried modestly yet significantly shorter TCRB CDR3s in all four CD4+ subsets.

The sequencing input was naive CD4+ T cells from blood. Every receptor here comes from a man aged 18 to 29 with type 1 diabetes.

This clone was seen a handful of times. This chain links TRBV11-2 with TRBJ1-2; D remains unclear. The CDR3 has 14 residues. The ends were cut back, 1 base at V and 3 bases at J, with 9 bases in the middle. CDR1 is SGHAT and CDR2 is FQNNGV in the germline V gene. The CDR3 sequence: CASSLGEADYGYTF. CDR3 DNA sequence: TGTGCCAGCAGCTTAGGTGAAGCGGACTATGGCTACACCTTC.

The chain uses TRBV30 and TRBJ2-7; 9 nucleotides line up with TRBD1. After removal of 2 bases from V and 5 bases from J, the junction contained 10 bases not matched to a gene. This CDR3 is built from 15 residues. Germline V CDR1 and CDR2: GTSNPN, SVGIG (reference sequence). The CDR3, as DNA: TGTGCCTGGAGTACTAAAGCCCGGACAGGGGACGAGCAGTACTTC. It translates to CAWSTKARTGDEQYF.

A few counts support this clone. The chain carries TRBV10-1 and TRBJ2-1; TRBD2 matches 9 bases. The CDR3 contains 12 residues. In germline, CDR1 is WNHNN, CDR2 SYGVQD (reference sequence). V lost 8 bases to trimming and J lost 10 bases; unmatched junction nucleotides: 6. In DNA, the CDR3 is TGCGCCAGCCGGGGAACTAGCGGGGAGCAGTTCTTC. This gives the protein CASRGTSGEQFF.

The chain links TRBV4-1 to TRBJ1-5, with TRBD1 matching over 8 bases. The length of the CDR3 is 15 residues. V dropped 4 bases and J dropped 4; count of bases not matched to a gene: 6. The germline gives CDR1 MGHRA, CDR2 YSYEKL. For the CDR3, the DNA is TGCGCCAGCAGCCGGGGGGACAGGTTAAATCAGCCCCAGCATTTT. Its protein product is CASSRGDRLNQPQHF.

This clone was observed a handful of times. V gene TRBV29-1 combines with J gene TRBJ1-1; D perhaps matches TRBD1 (5 bases). Germline loops: CDR1 SQVTM, CDR2 ANQGSEA. The CDR3 sequence is 13 residues long. V was shortened by 7 bases and J by 1 base, with 13 bases between the two germline ends. CDR3 sequence reads: CSDSGLGNTEAFF. As DNA, the CDR3 is TGCAGCGACTCGGGACTGGGGAACACTGAAGCTTTCTTT.

The genes are TRBV29-1 and TRBJ1-1; no clear D gene. CDR1 is SQVTM, CDR2 ANQGSEA, per germline. Trimming removed 2 bases at V and 6 bases at J, with 7 bases between. The CDR3 is made up of 11 amino acids. The CDR3 DNA follows: TGCAGCGTTGAAAGATTTCCTGAAGCTTTCTTT. The encoded protein is CSVERFPEAFF.

In its sample, this clone was seen a few times. The chain carries TRBV9 and TRBJ2-5; D is unclear. Germline V gene lookup returns CDR1 SGDLS and CDR2 YYNGEE. Trimming took off 0 bases at V and 3 bases at J, with 6 bases between the two ends. The CDR3 has 13 amino acids. The chain's CDR3 is CASSVAIEETQYF. The CDR3 DNA follows: TGTGCCAGCAGCGTAGCGATTGAAGAGACCCAGTACTTC.

Comment on this clone: The same CDR3 is also encoded by other DNA sequences in this sample. The rearrangement joins TRBV5-1 to TRBJ1-5, with D hard to call. Germline CDR1 SGHRS, CDR2 YFSETQ. V was trimmed by 0 bases and J by 6 bases, leaving 10 bases between them. The CDR3 is 14 amino acids. CDR3 region: CASSLEGVGQPQHF. In DNA, the CDR3 is TGCGCCAGCAGCTTGGAGGGTGTCGGTCAGCCCCAGCATTTT.

This clone occurred a few times. The chain links TRBV6-1 to TRBJ2-7, with 8 bases that match TRBD2. Trimming removed 7 bases from V and 3 bases from J; junction bases left unmatched: 8. Germline CDR1 is MNHNS and CDR2 is SASEGT. The CDR3 covers 14 residues. This chain's CDR3 is CASNSGGAGYEQYF. CDR3 sequence (DNA): TGTGCCAGCAATTCGGGGGGGGCCGGCTACGAGCAGTACTTC.

This clone was seen a handful of times. The chain carries TRBV30 and TRBJ1-2, with 10 bases aligning to TRBD1. Germline V gene data show CDR1 as GTSNPN and CDR2 as SVGIG (reference sequence). V lost 0 bases, J lost 7 bases, and 5 bases stayed unmatched. This CDR3 comprises 14 residues. The CDR3 DNA follows: TGTGCCTGGAGTGTAATGGGACAGGGGACTGGCTACACCTTC. Its translation: CAWSVMGQGTGYTF. Full variable domain (remainder filled in from reference TRBV30 and TRBJ1-2): SQTIHQWPATLVQPVGSPLSLECTVEGTSNPNLYWYRQAAGRGLQLLFYSVGIGQISSEVPQNLSASRPQDRQFILSSKKLLLSDSGFYLCAWSVMGQGTGYTFGSGTRLTVV.

As regards this clone: Additional DNA sequences in this sample encode the identical CDR3. This sequence joins TRBV7-9 and TRBJ1-2, with a weak D call TRBD1 (6 bases). CDR3 length: 14 residues. Trimming removed 4 bases at V and 4 bases at J, with 13 bases between. Germline assignment: CDR1 SEHNR and CDR2 FQNEAQ (reference sequence). The CDR3 DNA is TGTGCCAGCAGCTCACAGACAGGCGGCTATGGCTACACCTTC. This translates into CASSSQTGGYGYTF.

This clone was counted a few times. The chain is built from TRBV6-1 and TRBJ2-5; D unclear. The CDR3 spans 14 residues. V was pared by 5 bases and J by 1 base, with 11 bases between. Germline CDR1 and CDR2: MNHNS and SASEGT. CDR3 sequence reads: CASSLGHPQETQYF. For the CDR3, the DNA is TGTGCCAGCAGTCTGGGCCACCCCCAAGAGACCCAGTACTTC.

This clone was found a few times. The chain uses TRBV4-1 and TRBJ2-1; 11 bases line up with TRBD2. The CDR3 runs to 16 residues. With 6 bases clipped from V and 8 bases from J, the junction kept 12 bases outside the gene matches. Germline lookup yields CDR1 MGHRA and CDR2 YSYEKL. CDR3 loop: CASSAGLAGGFDEQFF. As DNA, the CDR3 is TGCGCCAGCAGTGCGGGATTAGCGGGGGGGTTCGATGAGCAGTTCTTC.

This clone was seen a few times. J is TRBJ1-6 and V is TRBV25-1; D not certain. Per germline, CDR1 MGHDK and CDR2 SYGVNS. The V end lost 0 bases, the J end lost 9 bases, and 9 bases lay between the germline ends. There are 14 residues in the CDR3. This CDR3 reads CASSEYRPTSPLHF. DNA of the CDR3: TGTGCCAGCAGTGAATATCGCCCGACTTCACCCCTCCACTTT.

This chain links TRBV27 with TRBJ2-1; D is possibly TRBD2 (6 bases). The CDR3 spans 15 residues. Trimming left V 3 bases short and J 9 bases short, with 18 bases between. Germline V CDR1 and CDR2: MNHEY, SMNVEV (reference sequence). CDR3 coding DNA: TGTGCCAGCAGTTTCCAGGTGGGGACTGGTACTGAGCAGTTCTTC. Translating gives CASSFQVGTGTEQFF.

This clone was seen a few times. The chain is built from TRBV30 and TRBJ2-7; no reliable D call. This CDR3 spans 11 amino acids. From germline, CDR1 is GTSNPN and CDR2 SVGIG (reference sequence). The V and J ends lost 4 bases and 2 bases respectively, with 6 bases between them. CDR3 DNA: TGTGCCTGGACGCGAGCCTACGAGCAGTACTTC. Its translation: CAWTRAYEQYF.

This chain uses TRBV6-5 with TRBJ1-5, with D hard to call. Trimming took 1 base from V and 7 from J, leaving 8 bases between them. The germline CDR1 and CDR2 sequences are MNHEY and SVGAGI. This CDR3 has 13 residues. The CDR3 sequence: CASSYLPGQPQHF. The CDR3, as DNA: TGTGCCAGCAGTTACTTACCGGGCCAGCCCCAGCATTTT.

This chain uses TRBV9 with TRBJ1-5, with 8 bases that match TRBD1. V lost 3 bases, J lost 9 bases, and 8 bases stayed unmatched. This CDR3 has 14 residues. Per germline, CDR1 SGDLS and CDR2 YYNGEE. CDR3 DNA: TGTGCCAGCAGCGAGACAGGGGACCGTCGGCCCCAGCATTTT. Translating gives CASSETGDRRPQHF.

This clone came up a few times. The chain recombines TRBV6-1 with TRBJ2-3; possibly TRBD1 or TRBD2 for D (5 bases each). The length of the CDR3 is 14 residues. In germline, CDR1 is MNHNS, CDR2 SASEGT. The V gene lost 2 bases and the J gene lost 3 bases, with 9 bases spanning the gap. CDR3 in DNA: TGTGCCAGCAGTGAACGTGGGGGAACAGATACGCAGTATTTT. Protein product: CASSERGGTDTQYF.

In DNA, the CDR3 is TGTGCCAGCAGCTTAGTTGGGACTAGCGCCAATACGCAGTATTTT. This translates into CASSLVGTSANTQYF. This chain connects TRBV11-2 to TRBJ2-3; 10 bases match TRBD2. This CDR3 comprises 15 residues. Germline loops: CDR1 SGHAT, CDR2 FQNNGV. V lost 1 base and J lost 7; bases outside the gene matches: 5.

The chain employs TRBV15 and TRBJ1-2, with D maybe TRBD1 (5 bases). The V end lost 0 bases, the J end lost 6 bases, and 11 bases lay between the germline ends. Germline V CDR1 and CDR2: LNHNV, YYDKDF (reference sequence). The CDR3 totals 14 residues. The chain's CDR3 is CATSRDGTTDGYTF. The CDR3 DNA follows: TGTGCCACCAGCAGAGATGGGACGACGGATGGCTACACCTTC.

This clone was detected a few times. The J gene is TRBJ1-6, the V gene TRBV5-4, with a possible D match to TRBD1 (6 bases). Germline CDR1 is SGHNT and CDR2 is YYREEE (reference sequence). The CDR3 runs 12 residues. The ends were cut back, 7 bases at V and 6 bases at J, with 8 bases in the middle. CDR3 nucleotide sequence: TGTGCCAGCGGACAGAGTAATTCACCCCTCCACTTT. The encoded protein is CASGQSNSPLHF.

This clone was detected a few times. The V gene is TRBV7-2, the J gene TRBJ2-6; no clear D. Germline assignment: CDR1 SGHTA and CDR2 FQGNSA. V dropped 3 bases and J dropped 0 bases, with 6 bases sitting between them. This CDR3 comprises 15 residues. CDR3 region: CASSLGSSGANVLTF. As DNA, the CDR3 is TGTGCCAGCAGCTTGGGCAGCTCTGGGGCCAACGTCCTGACTTTC.

The genes are TRBV13 and TRBJ1-1, with D perhaps matching TRBD1 (6 bases). CDR1 PRHDT and CDR2 FYEKMQ come from the germline V gene (reference sequence). The CDR3 totals 14 residues. V was pared by 3 bases and J by 5 bases, with 13 bases between. DNA of the CDR3: TGTGCCAGCAGCTTGCTGTCCCAGGGGACTGAAGCTTTCTTT. This translates into CASSLLSQGTEAFF.

This clone was counted between two and nine times. The chain couples TRBV27 to TRBJ2-1; D not certain. CDR3 length equals 8 residues. CDR1 is MNHEY, CDR2 SMNVEV, per germline (reference sequence). This CDR3 reads CPDNEQFF. The CDR3 nucleotides read TGTCCTGACAATGAGCAGTTCTTC.

This clone was detected a few times. The DNA of the CDR3 is TGTGCCAGCAGCTTCGGCAGGGTAGACCCCGGGGAGCTGTTTTTT. Protein sequence: CASSFGRVDPGELFF. V and J are TRBV5-4 and TRBJ2-2; tentatively, D is TRBD1 (5 bases). The CDR3 consists of 15 residues. Germline CDR1 reads SGHNT; CDR2 reads YYREEE (reference sequence). V lost 2 bases and J 6 bases, leaving 14 bases between the germline ends.

This clone has just a few counts. This chain connects TRBV19 to TRBJ2-7; possible D gene TRBD2, 5 bases. CDR1 is LNHDA, CDR2 SQIVND, per germline (reference sequence). Trimming took off 4 bases at V and 2 bases at J, with 12 bases between the two ends. The CDR3 has 14 amino acids. Here the CDR3 DNA reads TGTGCCAGTAGTACCACTACCGGGGCCTACGAGCAGTACTTC. It codes for CASSTTTGAYEQYF. Drawing the rest from reference TRBV19 and TRBJ2-7, the complete variable domain is DGGITQSPKYLFRKEGQNVTLSCEQNLNHDAMYWYRQDPGQGLRLIYYSQIVNDFQKGDIAEGYSVSREKKESFPLTVTSAQKNPTAFYLCASSTTTGAYEQYFGPGTRLTVT.

The chain carries TRBV6-5 and TRBJ2-3, with a tentative D call TRBD2 (7 bases). CDR3 length equals 15 residues. CDR1 and CDR2 (germline): MNHEY, SVGAGI. V lost 7 bases and J 6 bases, leaving 20 bases between the germline ends. The CDR3 bases are TGTGCCAGCACTCCGGGGGGACACCACACCGATACGCAGTATTTT. It is translated as CASTPGGHHTDTQYF.